This T cell receptor beta chain was captured by sequencing in a study of cytomegalovirus exposure and HLA in healthy donors. At the level of the study: It was reported in a later analysis that the roughly 120 validation repertoires used the same platform as the 500 to 700 first-cohort repertoires. Study findings and constraints: A classifier reportedly called cytomegalovirus status with high sensitivity and specificity. A few chains tied to CMV proved CMV antigen-specific in vitro. The study flagged fewer than 200 TCR beta chains as cytomegalovirus-associated.

Turning to this clone: Its antigen is still unknown.

Clones were read by immunoSEQ multiplex PCR, and TCRdb kept only the in-frame ones, dropping some. The sample holds some 140,000 clones, approximately 84% seen once. CDR1 SGHVS and CDR2 FNYEAQ come from the germline V gene. This CDR3 contains 17 residues. Trimming at V came to 4 bases and at J to 7 bases, leaving 15 bases not matched to a gene. The specimen sequenced was PBMCs. The sequence derives from a woman in her thirties in good health and CMV-seronegative. The chain employs TRBV7-6 and TRBJ2-1; 8 bases map to TRBD1. The CDR3, as DNA: TGTGCCAGCAGCTACGTTATGGCAGGGGGCGATCGTAATGAGCAGTTCTTC. Its protein is CASSYVMAGGDRNEQFF.